What follows are 18 T cell receptor beta chains derived from one specimen sequenced in a study of blood T cell repertoires in COVID-19. Using immunoSEQ multiplex PCR, the repertoire was profiled, and TCRdb retains in-frame clones only, with some absent. This sample has some 350,000 clones; around 90% occur once, and the top ten carry around 6.3%. The sequencing sample was made of peripheral blood. The receptors derive from a man aged 18-30 years with active or convalescent COVID-19.

The chain carries TRBV5-1 and TRBJ1-4, with 7 bases identical to TRBD1. The CDR3 covers 14 residues. V trimming: 4 bases; J trimming: 7 bases; junction bases outside the gene matches: 7. Germline lookup yields CDR1 SGHRS and CDR2 YFSETQ. The CDR3 DNA sequence: TGCGCCAGCAGCCCGGGACAGACCGGTGAAAAACTGTTTTTT. Amino acid sequence: CASSPGQTGEKLFF.

This rearrangement joins TRBV7-6 to TRBJ2-5; 9 bases match TRBD1. Germline trimming cut 5 bases from V and 5 bases from J; bases unmatched to any gene: 9. The CDR3 has 15 residues. Germline V gene lookup returns CDR1 SGHVS and CDR2 FNYEAQ. As DNA, the CDR3 is TGTGCCAGCAGCAGAGGGGACAGGGTGGAGGAGACCCAGTACTTC. It encodes CASSRGDRVEETQYF.

This clone has a single count. This chain links TRBV19 with TRBJ1-1, with D possibly TRBD1 on 5 matching bases. Germline CDR1 and CDR2: LNHDA and SQIVND (reference sequence). This CDR3 comprises 14 residues. With 5 bases removed from V and 4 bases from J, the gap between germline ends came to 14 bases. The CDR3 DNA reads as TGTGCCAGTAGTGTGGGGGGACCGACCACTGAAGCTTTCTTT. This encodes CASSVGGPTTEAFF.

The chain recombines TRBV19 with TRBJ2-1, with 11 bases fitting TRBD2. Germline trimming cut 5 bases from V and 0 bases from J; bases unmatched to any gene: 9. This CDR3 has 18 amino acids. Germline V gene data show CDR1 as LNHDA and CDR2 as SQIVND (reference sequence). CDR3 nucleotide sequence: TGTGCCAGTAGTTCCTCGACTAGCGGGGTGAGCTCCTACAATGAGCAGTTCTTC. Translating gives CASSSSTSGVSSYNEQFF.

CDR3 protein: CASRTTGGGYTF. CDR3 in DNA: TGTGCCAGCAGGACAACAGGGGGAGGCTACACCTTC. V and J are TRBV28 and TRBJ1-2; 8 nucleotides align to TRBD1. Germline CDR1 is MDHEN and CDR2 is SYDVKM. This CDR3 is built from 12 residues. V was clipped by 6 bases and J by 8 bases; unmatched bases: 5.

The rearrangement links TRBV2 to TRBJ2-5, with 10 nucleotides matching TRBD1. Germline lookup yields CDR1 SNHLY and CDR2 FYNNEI. The CDR3 has 14 residues. In DNA form, the CDR3 reads TGTGCGAAGACAGGGGGCCCCTACCAAGAGACCCAGTACTTC. Protein sequence: CAKTGGPYQETQYF.

This clone was seen only once. The chain combines TRBV28 with TRBJ2-4; 7 nucleotides match TRBD2. This CDR3 region has 12 residues. The junction had 2 bases not matched to a gene; V was cut back by 5 bases and J by 7 bases. The V gene's germline CDR1 is MDHEN and CDR2 SYDVKM. CDR3 amino acids: CASSGLENIQYF. The DNA for the CDR3 is TGTGCCAGCAGTGGACTAGAGAACATTCAGTACTTC. Using reference TRBV28 and TRBJ2-4 for the parts outside the CDR3, the full variable domain is DVKVTQSSRYLVKRTGEKVFLECVQDMDHENMFWYRQDPGLGLRLIYFSYDVKMKEKGDIPEGYSVSREKKERFSLILESASTNQTSMYLCASSGLENIQYFGAGTRLSVL.

The chain is built from TRBV6-2 or TRBV6-3 and TRBJ1-1; 7 nucleotides line up with TRBD1. With 6 bases clipped from V and 1 base from J, the junction kept 5 bases outside the gene matches. CDR1 and CDR2 (germline): MNHEY, SVGEGT. CDR3 length: 14 residues. The CDR3, as DNA: TGTGCCAGCAGCGCAGGGGGTCGGAACACTGAAGCTTTCTTT. As protein: CASSAGGRNTEAFF.

A few counts support this clone. The CDR3 loop reads CASSIVTGKGETQYF. CDR3 in DNA: TGTGCCAGTAGTATAGTCACAGGGAAGGGGGAGACCCAGTACTTC. The rearrangement joins TRBV19 to TRBJ2-5, with D tentatively TRBD1 (6 bases). Trimming pared 1 base from V and 5 bases from J, leaving 14 bases between. CDR3 size: 15 residues. Germline V gives CDR1 LNHDA, CDR2 SQIVND (reference sequence). Together with reference TRBV19 and TRBJ2-5, the CDR3 gives the full variable domain: DGGITQSPKYLFRKEGQNVTLSCEQNLNHDAMYWYRQDPGQGLRLIYYSQIVNDFQKGDIAEGYSVSREKKESFPLTVTSAQKNPTAFYLCASSIVTGKGETQYFGPGTRLLVL.

The genes are TRBV5-4 and TRBJ2-7; unclear D gene. The CDR3 has 13 residues. CDR1 and CDR2 (germline): SGHNT, YYREEE (reference sequence). The V gene lost 2 bases and the J gene lost 5 bases, with 11 bases spanning the gap. The CDR3, as DNA: TGTGCCAGCAGCTTAAAAAGTAGTCACGAGCAGTACTTC. It is translated as CASSLKSSHEQYF.

The CDR3 sequence is CASSYLGAGGSDTQYF. The CDR3 DNA follows: TGTGCCAGCAGTTACCTCGGTGCGGGGGGGTCAGATACGCAGTATTTT. The rearrangement links TRBV6-5 to TRBJ2-3, with 9 bases matching TRBD2. CDR1 and CDR2 from the germline V gene are MNHEY and SVGAGI. J gave up 4 bases and V 2 bases, and 7 bases lay outside the gene matches. The CDR3 totals 16 residues.

The rearrangement links TRBV19 to TRBJ2-7; 8 bases are shared with TRBD2. The germline gives CDR1 LNHDA, CDR2 SQIVND (reference sequence). CDR3 length equals 13 residues. Trimming at V came to 7 bases and at J to 5 bases, leaving 7 bases not matched to a gene. CDR3 bases: TGTGCCAGTAAGGGACTAGGGTACGACGAGCAGTACTTC. This codes for CASKGLGYDEQYF.

This chain connects TRBV4-2 to TRBJ1-5, with 12 bases that match TRBD1. V was pared by 0 bases and J by 0 bases, with 9 bases of the junction left unmatched. Germline assignment: CDR1 LGHNA and CDR2 YNFKEQ. There are 20 residues in the CDR3. The CDR3: CASSQEIGTGGDYSNQPQHF. The CDR3 DNA sequence: TGTGCCAGCAGCCAAGAAATAGGGACAGGGGGCGACTATAGCAATCAGCCCCAGCATTTT.

This chain links TRBV27 with TRBJ2-5; 11 bases are shared with TRBD2. V was pared by 3 bases and J by 4 bases, with 4 bases of the junction left unmatched. Germline CDR1 and CDR2: MNHEY and SMNVEV (reference sequence). This CDR3 region has 15 residues. This CDR3 reads CASSLVAGGPETQYF. The CDR3 coding sequence is TGTGCCAGCAGTTTGGTAGCGGGGGGGCCAGAGACCCAGTACTTC.

As regards this clone: This same CDR3 is encoded by further DNA sequences in the sample. The chain carries TRBV28 and TRBJ1-2; D gene ambiguous. The CDR3 has 12 amino acids. Germline CDR1 and CDR2: MDHEN and SYDVKM. Trimming pared 6 bases from V and 5 bases from J, leaving 10 bases between. The CDR3, as DNA: TGTGCCAGCAGCCCCCCAAATTATGGCTACACCTTC. Protein: CASSPPNYGYTF.

This sequence joins TRBV2 and TRBJ1-5; D ambiguous. CDR3 length: 15 amino acids. Between the trimmed V and J ends, which lost 7 bases and 2 bases, there was a span of 15 bases. Germline lookup yields CDR1 SNHLY and CDR2 FYNNEI. This chain's CDR3 is CASMNRYEGNQPQHF. CDR3 bases: TGTGCCAGCATGAATAGGTATGAGGGCAATCAGCCCCAGCATTTT.

A single count supports this clone. The chain employs TRBV6-2 or TRBV6-3 and TRBJ2-7, with 8 bases matching TRBD1. The germline V gene encodes CDR1 MNHEY and CDR2 SVGEGT. CDR3 length equals 14 residues. Unmatched junction bases numbered 2, after V lost 0 bases and J lost 4 bases. The CDR3, as DNA: TGTGCCAGCAGTTACTCGACAGGGGTTTACGAGCAGTACTTC. Translating gives CASSYSTGVYEQYF.

Only one count was recorded for this clone. The chain links TRBV5-6 to TRBJ1-1; 9 bases line up with TRBD1. Trimming at V came to 6 bases and at J to 4 bases, leaving 13 bases not matched to a gene. Germline V gene sequence: CDR1 SGHDT, CDR2 YYEEEE. CDR3 size: 16 residues. The DNA for the CDR3 is TGTGCCAGCAATATGGGACAGGGTTACGATGGCACTGAAGCTTTCTTT. Amino acids: CASNMGQGYDGTEAFF.